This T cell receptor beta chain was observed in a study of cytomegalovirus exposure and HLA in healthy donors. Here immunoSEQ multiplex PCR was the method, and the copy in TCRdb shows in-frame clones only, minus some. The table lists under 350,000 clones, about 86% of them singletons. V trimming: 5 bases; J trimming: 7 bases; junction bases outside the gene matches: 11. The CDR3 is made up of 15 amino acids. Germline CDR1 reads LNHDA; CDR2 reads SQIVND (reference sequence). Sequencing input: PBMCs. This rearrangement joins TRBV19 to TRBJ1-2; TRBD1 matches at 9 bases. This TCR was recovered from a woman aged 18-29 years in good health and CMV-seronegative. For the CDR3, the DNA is TGTGCCAGTAGTTCTCCCGGGACAGGGTCGAGTGGCTACACCTTC. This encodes CASSSPGTGSSGYTF.